This entry lists 9 T cell receptor beta chains sequenced from one sample in a study of cytomegalovirus exposure and HLA in healthy donors. Here immunoSEQ multiplex PCR was the method, and the copy in TCRdb shows in-frame clones only, minus some. The sample includes 150,000 to 200,000 clones, 85% of them seen just once. The sample was PBMCs. These receptors were obtained from a man aged 18-30 years in good health and CMV-seropositive.

The CDR3 protein is CASSQPNPPGGLLPDTQYF. In DNA form, the CDR3 reads TGCGCCAGCAGCCAACCGAACCCCCCGGGGGGGCTCCTCCCAGATACGCAGTATTTT. The V call is TRBV4-1, the J call TRBJ2-3, with 8 positions matching TRBD2. Trimming took 2 bases from V and 4 from J; bases not matched to a gene: 17. This CDR3 spans 19 amino acids. Germline V CDR1 and CDR2: MGHRA, YSYEKL.

This clone was counted once. In DNA form, the CDR3 reads TGTGCCAGCAGCTCCCCGGGACACTTAGGAGGCGGGGAGCTGTTTTTT. Translating it yields CASSSPGHLGGGELFF. This chain links TRBV5-6 with TRBJ2-2; TRBD1 is a possible D gene (6 bases). The V end was cut by 3 bases, the J end by 7 bases, with 19 bases between. Germline CDR1 is SGHDT and CDR2 is YYEEEE. The CDR3 contains 16 residues.

This chain uses TRBV6-5 with TRBJ2-7, with 8 bases matching TRBD2. This CDR3 spans 16 amino acids. V was clipped by 2 bases and J by 2 bases; unmatched bases: 8. Germline values: CDR1 MNHEY, CDR2 SVGAGI. CDR3 residues: CASSYGFGGGTYEQYF. In DNA, the CDR3 is TGTGCCAGCAGTTACGGGTTCGGGGGGGGGACCTACGAGCAGTACTTC.

V usage is TRBV12-5 and J usage is TRBJ1-6, with TRBD1 matching 7 bases. The CDR3 sequence is 15 residues long. The germline CDR1 and CDR2 sequences are LGHNT and FRNRAP. With V trimmed by 6 bases and J by 8 bases, 10 bases remained unmatched. This CDR3 reads CASGSTKTGDSPLHF. The CDR3 DNA follows: TGTGCTAGTGGCTCAACGAAAACAGGGGATTCACCCCTCCACTTT.

This clone was observed a handful of times. The chain has TRBV2 and TRBJ2-7; 10 bases are shared with TRBD2. J lost 4 bases, V lost 5 bases, and 5 bases had no gene match. Looked up from germline, CDR1 is SNHLY and CDR2 is FYNNEI. The CDR3 spans 14 residues. Written as DNA, the CDR3 is TGTGCCAGCAGTTGGAGTAGCGGGAGGTACGAGCAGTACTTC. It translates to CASSWSSGRYEQYF.

The rearrangement joins TRBV23-1 to TRBJ2-1; D ambiguous. TRBV23-1 is treated as an ORF (open reading frame) with a function not yet certain. V lost 0 bases and J 7 bases, leaving 7 bases between the germline ends. This CDR3 is built from 13 residues. CDR3 nucleotide sequence: TGCGCCAGCAGTCAATCGAACAAGAATGAGCAGTTCTTC. Its protein product is CASSQSNKNEQFF.

The chain uses TRBV7-2 and TRBJ2-5; no clear D. CDR3 length: 13 residues. Deletions cut 1 base from V and 3 bases from J, with 6 bases between. Germline values: CDR1 SGHTA, CDR2 FQGNSA. The CDR3 loop reads CASSLDPEETQYF. DNA of the CDR3: TGTGCCAGCAGCTTAGATCCCGAAGAGACCCAGTACTTC.

The chain uses TRBV29-1 and TRBJ2-7; D is possibly TRBD2 (6 bases). The CDR3 totals 15 residues. V was clipped by 7 bases and J by 5 bases, with 24 bases between them. Per germline, CDR1 SQVTM and CDR2 ANQGSEA. The CDR3 reads CSGGRGSFAMDEQYF. DNA for the CDR3: TGCAGCGGGGGCCGGGGGTCTTTCGCCATGGACGAGCAGTACTTC.

This chain joins TRBV28 and TRBJ2-7, with 8 bases that match TRBD1. V lost 7 bases and J lost 6; bases outside the gene matches: 14. Per the germline V gene, CDR1 is MDHEN and CDR2 is SYDVKM. CDR3 length equals 15 residues. CDR3 DNA: TGTGCCAGCAAAACACTCAGCAGGGGGCCTGGCGAGCAGTACTTC. This sequence encodes CASKTLSRGPGEQYF.